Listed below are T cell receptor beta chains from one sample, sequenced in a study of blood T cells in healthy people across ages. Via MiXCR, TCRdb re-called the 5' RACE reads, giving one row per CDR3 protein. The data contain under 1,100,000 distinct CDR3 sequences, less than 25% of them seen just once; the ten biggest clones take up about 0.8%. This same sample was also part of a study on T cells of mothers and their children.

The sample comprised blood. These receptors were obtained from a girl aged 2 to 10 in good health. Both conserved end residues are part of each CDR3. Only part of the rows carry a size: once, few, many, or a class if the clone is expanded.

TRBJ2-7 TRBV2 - CASAGTSNHEQYF
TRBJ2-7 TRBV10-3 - CAISVGEAYEQYF
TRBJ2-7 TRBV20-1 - CSARDLDGGPTYEQYF
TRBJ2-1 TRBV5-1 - CASSLVGTSFDEQFF
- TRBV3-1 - CASSLTRGLAAEQYF
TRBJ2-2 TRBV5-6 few CASSQGLAETNTGELFF
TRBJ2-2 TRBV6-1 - CASSEEAGGPGELFF
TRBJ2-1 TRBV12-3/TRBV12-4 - CAILRVNEQFF
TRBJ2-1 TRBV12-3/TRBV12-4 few CASSPPSGRYNEQFF
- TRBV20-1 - CSARDREGSYEQYF
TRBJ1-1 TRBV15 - CATSREGGLNTEAFF
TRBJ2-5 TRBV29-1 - CSVEDGTRETQYF
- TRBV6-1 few CASRENSVAEQYF
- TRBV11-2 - CASSLVPLAGAENNEQFF
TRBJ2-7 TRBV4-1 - CASSQAAGGVYEQYF
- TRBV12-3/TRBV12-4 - CASSSPGQGNQESQYF
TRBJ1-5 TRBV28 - CASSLTTGNQPQHF
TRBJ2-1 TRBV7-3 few CASSLWGVGGLDNEQFF
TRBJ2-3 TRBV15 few CATSRDGYPTDTQYF
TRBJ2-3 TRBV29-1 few CSAVILGRDTQYF
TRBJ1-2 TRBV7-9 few CASSGGGRDRTDFNYGYTF
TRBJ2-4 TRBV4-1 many CASSQGLGRYIQYF
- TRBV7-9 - CASSLTQGFETQYF
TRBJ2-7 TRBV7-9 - CASSPPDYNYEQYF
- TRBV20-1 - CSARWGDEQYF
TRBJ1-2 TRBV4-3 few CASSQDLVTVGSYGYIF
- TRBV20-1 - CSAWDRNNEQFF
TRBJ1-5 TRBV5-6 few CASSLANSNQPQHF
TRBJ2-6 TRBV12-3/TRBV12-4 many CASRRATNVLTF
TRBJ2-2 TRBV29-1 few CSVAMGLANTGELFF
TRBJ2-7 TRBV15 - CATSRDQGADEQYF
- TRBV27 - CASSPGLYFYEQYF
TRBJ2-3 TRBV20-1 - CSARDRAGFVYTQYF
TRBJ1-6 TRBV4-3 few CASSLGLPPLHF
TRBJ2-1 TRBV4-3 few CASSQDLLAGGTSSYNEQFF
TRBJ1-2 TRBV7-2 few CASSVPGRFYGYTF
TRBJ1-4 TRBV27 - CASRLPGNPMELFF
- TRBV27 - CAGSTGSSYEQYF
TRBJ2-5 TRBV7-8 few CASRVDSGGQPWGTQYF
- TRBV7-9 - CASSLVGDGRLNYEQYF
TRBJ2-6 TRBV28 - CAGQKAGANVLTF
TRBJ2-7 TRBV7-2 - CASSRWAGSAEQYF
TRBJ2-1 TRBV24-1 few CATSVGLAGGRYNEQFF
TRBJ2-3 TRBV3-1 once CASSQDLERTSTDTQYF
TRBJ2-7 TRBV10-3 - CAISTDSYEQYF
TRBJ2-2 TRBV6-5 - CASRYPGLAGSTGELFF
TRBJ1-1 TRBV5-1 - CASSSGQPDREAFF
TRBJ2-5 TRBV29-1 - CSGDRSQETQYF
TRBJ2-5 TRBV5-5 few CASSFSDRRVETQYF
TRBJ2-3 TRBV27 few CASRRQTGDTQYF
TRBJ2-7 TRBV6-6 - CASSYTDRREQYF
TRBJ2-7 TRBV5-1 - CASSQISRISYEQYF
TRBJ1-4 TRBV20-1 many CSARMVGAGEKLFF
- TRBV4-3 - CASSRTGTGAYEQYF
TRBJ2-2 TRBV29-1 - CSVRLASTNTGELFF
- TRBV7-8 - CASSLWREGPEQYF
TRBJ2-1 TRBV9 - CASSVDQGRRGKEQFF